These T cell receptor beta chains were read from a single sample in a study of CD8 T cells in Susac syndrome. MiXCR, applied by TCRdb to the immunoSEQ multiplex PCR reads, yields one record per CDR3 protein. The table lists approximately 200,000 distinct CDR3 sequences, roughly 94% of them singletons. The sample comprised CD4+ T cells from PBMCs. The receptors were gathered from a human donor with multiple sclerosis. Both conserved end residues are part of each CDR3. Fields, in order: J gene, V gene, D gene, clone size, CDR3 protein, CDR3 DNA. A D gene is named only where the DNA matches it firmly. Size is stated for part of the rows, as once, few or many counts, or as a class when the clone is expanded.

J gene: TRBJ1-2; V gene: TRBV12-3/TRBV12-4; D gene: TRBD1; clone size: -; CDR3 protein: CASSFLRGRGGYTF; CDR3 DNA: TGTGCCAGCAGTTTCCTCAGGGGGCGTGGTGGCTACACCTTC
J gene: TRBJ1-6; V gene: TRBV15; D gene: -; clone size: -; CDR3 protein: CATMSLNSPLHF; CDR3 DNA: TGTGCCACCATGAGCCTTAATTCACCCCTCCACTTT
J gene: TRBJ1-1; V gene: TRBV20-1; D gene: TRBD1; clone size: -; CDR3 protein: CSARSDRVFEAFF; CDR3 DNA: TGCAGTGCTAGATCGGACAGGGTATTTGAAGCTTTCTTT
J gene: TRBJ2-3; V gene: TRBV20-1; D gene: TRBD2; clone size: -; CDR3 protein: CSARGTSGTRTDTQYF; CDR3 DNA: TGCAGTGCTAGGGGGACTAGCGGGACCCGCACAGATACGCAGTATTTT
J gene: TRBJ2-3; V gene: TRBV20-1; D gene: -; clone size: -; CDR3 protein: CSASAGGPDTQYF; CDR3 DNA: TGCAGTGCTAGCGCCGGGGGCCCGGATACGCAGTATTTT
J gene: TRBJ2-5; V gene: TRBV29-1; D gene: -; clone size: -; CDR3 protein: CSVDVGGEETQYF; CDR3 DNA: TGCAGCGTGGACGTCGGTGGAGAGGAGACCCAGTACTTC
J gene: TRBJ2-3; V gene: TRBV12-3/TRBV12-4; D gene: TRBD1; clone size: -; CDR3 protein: CASIPVTGVGTDTQYF; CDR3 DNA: TGTGCCAGCATCCCCGTAACAGGGGTCGGCACAGATACGCAGTATTTT
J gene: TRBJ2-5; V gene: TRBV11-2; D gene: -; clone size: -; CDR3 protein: CASSSRDGFSETQYF; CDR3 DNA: TGTGCCAGCAGCTCACGGGACGGCTTTTCGGAGACCCAGTACTTC
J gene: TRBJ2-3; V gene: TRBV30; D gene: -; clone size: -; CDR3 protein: CAWSDSGGTDTQYF; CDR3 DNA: TGTGCCTGGAGTGACAGCGGAGGCACAGATACGCAGTATTTT
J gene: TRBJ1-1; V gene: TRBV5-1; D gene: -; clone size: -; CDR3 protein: CASRKDGTNTEAFF; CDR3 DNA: TGCGCCAGCAGGAAAGATGGGACAAACACTGAAGCTTTCTTT
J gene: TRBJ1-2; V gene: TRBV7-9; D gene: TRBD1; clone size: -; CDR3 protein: CASSYASGTGDGYTF; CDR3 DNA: TGTGCCAGCAGCTACGCGTCCGGGACAGGGGATGGCTACACCTTC
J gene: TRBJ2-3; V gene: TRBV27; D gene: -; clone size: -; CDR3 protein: CASSSSRRNTQYF; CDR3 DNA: TGTGCCAGCAGTTCCTCACGGCGCAATACGCAGTATTTT
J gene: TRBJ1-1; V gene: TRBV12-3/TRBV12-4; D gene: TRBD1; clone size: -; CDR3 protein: CASSDRGTEAFF; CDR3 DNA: TGTGCCAGCTCGGACAGGGGAACTGAAGCTTTCTTT
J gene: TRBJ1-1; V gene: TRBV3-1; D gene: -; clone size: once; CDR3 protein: CASSYRAKGDTEAFF; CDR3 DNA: TGTGCCAGCAGCTACAGGGCCAAAGGGGACACTGAAGCTTTCTTT
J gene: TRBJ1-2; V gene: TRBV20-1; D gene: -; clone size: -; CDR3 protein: CSARDRGHYGYTF; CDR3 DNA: TGCAGTGCTAGAGATAGGGGTCACTATGGCTACACCTTC
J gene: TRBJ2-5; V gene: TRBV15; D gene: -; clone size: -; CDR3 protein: CATSTRSQETQYF; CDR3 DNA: TGTGCCACCAGCACTAGATCACAAGAGACCCAGTACTTC
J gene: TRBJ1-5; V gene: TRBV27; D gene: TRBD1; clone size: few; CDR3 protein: CASSLGTGGNQPQHF; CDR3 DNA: TGTGCCAGCAGTTTAGGTACAGGGGGCAATCAGCCCCAGCATTTT
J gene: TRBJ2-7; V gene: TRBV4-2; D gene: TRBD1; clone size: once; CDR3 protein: CASSQGGQLSYEQYF; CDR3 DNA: TGTGCCAGCAGCCAAGGGGGACAGCTCTCCTACGAGCAGTACTTC
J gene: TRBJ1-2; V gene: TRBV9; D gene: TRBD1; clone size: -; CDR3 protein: CASSLRPGQGADGYTF; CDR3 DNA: TGTGCCAGCAGCCTACGACCCGGACAGGGGGCGGATGGCTACACCTTC
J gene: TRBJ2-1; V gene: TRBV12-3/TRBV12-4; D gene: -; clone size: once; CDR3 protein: CASSPPKRPGFNEQFF; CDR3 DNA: TGTGCCAGCAGTCCCCCGAAAAGGCCCGGGTTCAATGAGCAGTTCTTC
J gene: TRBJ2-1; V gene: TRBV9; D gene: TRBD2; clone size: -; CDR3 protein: CASSVASGYNEQFF; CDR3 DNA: TGTGCCAGCAGCGTAGCTAGCGGCTACAATGAGCAGTTCTTC
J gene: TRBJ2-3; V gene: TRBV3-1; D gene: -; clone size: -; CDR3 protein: CASSQEGSRTDTQYF; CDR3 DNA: TGTGCCAGCAGCCAAGAGGGCAGCCGCACAGATACGCAGTATTTT
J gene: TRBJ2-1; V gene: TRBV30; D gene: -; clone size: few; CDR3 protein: CAWSPGTPDEQFF; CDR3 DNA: TGTGCCTGGAGTCCTGGGACACCCGATGAGCAGTTCTTC
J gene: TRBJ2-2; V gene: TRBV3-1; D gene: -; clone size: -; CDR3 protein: CASSQDVGLQVGTGELFF; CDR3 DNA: TGTGCCAGCAGCCAAGATGTCGGGCTGCAAGTAGGCACCGGGGAGCTGTTTTTT
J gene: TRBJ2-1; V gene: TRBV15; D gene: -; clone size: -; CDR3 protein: CATSRENTDNEQFF; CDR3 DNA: TGTGCCACCAGCAGAGAAAATACCGACAATGAGCAGTTCTTC
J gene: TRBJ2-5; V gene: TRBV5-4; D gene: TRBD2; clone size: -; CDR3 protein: CASSMGTSGGKETQYF; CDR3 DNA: TGTGCCAGCAGCATGGGGACTAGCGGGGGTAAAGAGACCCAGTACTTC
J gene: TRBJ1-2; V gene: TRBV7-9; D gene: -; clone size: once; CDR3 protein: CASSERDRGWGYTF; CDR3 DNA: TGTGCCAGCAGCGAGCGGGACCGGGGATGGGGCTACACCTTC
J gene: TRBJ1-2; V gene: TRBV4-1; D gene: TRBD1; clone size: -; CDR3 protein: CASSQVNSRDRRNYGYTF; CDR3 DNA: TGCGCCAGCAGCCAAGTAAATAGCCGGGACAGGCGGAATTATGGCTACACCTTC
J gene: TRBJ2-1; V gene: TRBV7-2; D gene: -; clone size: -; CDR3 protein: CASSLAPGLTYNEQFF; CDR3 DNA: TGTGCCAGCAGCTTAGCCCCGGGACTCACATACAATGAGCAGTTCTTC
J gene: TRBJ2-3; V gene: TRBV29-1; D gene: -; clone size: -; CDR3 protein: CSVEDPRNTDTQYF; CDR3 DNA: TGCAGCGTTGAAGATCCCAGGAACACAGATACGCAGTATTTT
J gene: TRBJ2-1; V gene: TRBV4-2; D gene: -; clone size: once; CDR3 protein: CASSQDGAAGEQFF; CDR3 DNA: TGTGCCAGCAGCCAAGACGGGGCCGCCGGTGAGCAGTTCTTC
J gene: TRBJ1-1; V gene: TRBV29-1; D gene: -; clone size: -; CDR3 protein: CSSAVLNTEAFF; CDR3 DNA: TGCAGCTCCGCCGTCTTGAACACTGAAGCTTTCTTT
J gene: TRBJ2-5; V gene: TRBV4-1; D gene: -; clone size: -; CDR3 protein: CASSPLGPETQYF; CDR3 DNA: TGCGCCAGCAGCCCCCTAGGTCCAGAGACCCAGTACTTC
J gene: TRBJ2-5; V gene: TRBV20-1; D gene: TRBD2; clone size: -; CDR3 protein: CSGLAGGRAQYF; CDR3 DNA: TGCAGTGGTCTAGCGGGGGGGCGGGCCCAGTACTTC
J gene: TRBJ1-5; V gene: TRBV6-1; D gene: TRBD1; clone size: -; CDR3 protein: CASSQPLTGGINQPQHF; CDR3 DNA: TGTGCCAGCAGTCAACCCTTGACAGGGGGAATTAATCAGCCCCAGCATTTT
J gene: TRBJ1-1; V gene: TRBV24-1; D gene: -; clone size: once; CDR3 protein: CATSEPTGADTEAFF; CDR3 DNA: TGTGCCACCAGTGAGCCCACCGGGGCGGACACTGAAGCTTTCTTT
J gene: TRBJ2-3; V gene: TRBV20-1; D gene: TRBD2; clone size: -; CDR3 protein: CSARVGLAGTYTFFTDTQYF; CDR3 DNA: TGCAGTGCTAGAGTAGGACTAGCGGGGACCTACACCTTTTTCACAGATACGCAGTATTTT
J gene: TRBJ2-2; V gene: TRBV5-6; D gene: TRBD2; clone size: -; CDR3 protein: CASSSGRAGELFF; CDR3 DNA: TGTGCCAGCAGCTCCGGGAGGGCCGGGGAGCTGTTTTTT